This entry features one T cell receptor beta chain sequence. Its antigen is undetermined. This sample was included in a study of CXCR3-negative and CXCR3-positive naive CD8 T cells. Each TRB cDNA library was prepared by 5' RACE (with UMI labels). TCRdb reanalyzed the 5' RACE reads and collapses them to one entry per CDR3 protein, without DNA. This specimen shows about 120,000 distinct CDR3 sequences; the ten leading clones hold approximately 0.3%. Study-level findings and limits: TRBV-TRBJ usage matched between naive CXCR3-negative and CXCR3-positive cells but not between memory cells. The naive subsets expressed comparable surface CD5, and the authors inferred TCR strength from TRB CDR3 properties. Naive cells that were CXCR3-positive had more hydrophobic TRB CDR3s (compared with CXCR3-negative naive cells). Memory CD8+ cells showed much lower diversity, while both naive subsets were comparably high.

The CDR3 has 13 amino acids. Germline V gene data show CDR1 as SNHLY and CDR2 as FYNNEI. J is TRBJ2-7 and V is TRBV2; without DNA, the TCRdb call of TRBD2 cannot be checked. The sample consisted of naive CXCR3- CD8+ T cells from blood. Subset indicated: CD45RO-CCR7+CD27+CD95- naive CD8+ T cells lacking CXCR3 (TNR3-). This receptor was taken from a human donor in good health. Some clones in this sample may be carry-over from other donors' samples. This CDR3 is CASSGLSFYEQYF.